This TCR beta chain was captured in a study of PD-1 blockade in classical Hodgkin lymphoma. TCRdb keeps only in-frame clones here, not all; method: immunoSEQ multiplex PCR. The data show 20,000 to 25,000 clones, approximately 70% seen once. This clone was observed a few times. The V segment lost 4 bases and the J segment 8 bases; nucleotides outside the gene matches: 4. Germline loops: CDR1 MNHNS, CDR2 SASEGT. This CDR3 has 12 residues. Every patient had relapsed following autologous stem cell transplantation, and cohorts differed in brentuximab vedotin exposure. The rearrangement uses TRBV6-1 and TRBJ1-1; 7 bases are a match to TRBD1. Material: peripheral blood mononuclear cells (PBMCs), obtained at baseline. The source of this sequence is a human donor with classical Hodgkin lymphoma. The CDR3 spells CASSVRDSEAFF. The CDR3 DNA follows: TGTGCCAGCAGTGTTCGGGACAGCGAAGCTTTCTTT.